The next 18 T cell receptor beta chains were all read from a single sample in a study of blood T cell repertoires in COVID-19. The table came from immunoSEQ multiplex PCR; TCRdb's copy has only in-frame clones and leaves some out. The data hold around 200,000 clones, with about 85% observed a single time. The sequencing input was peripheral blood. These receptor sequences come from a woman of 80 years or more with acute or convalescent COVID-19.

This rearrangement joins TRBV27 to TRBJ2-7; D uncertain. Looked up from germline, CDR1 is MNHEY and CDR2 is SMNVEV (reference sequence). The V end was cut by 3 bases, the J end by 0 bases, with 9 bases between. The CDR3 covers 14 residues. The DNA for the CDR3 is TGTGCCAGCAGTTTGACATTTAGCTCCTACGAGCAGTACTTC. This gives the protein CASSLTFSSYEQYF.

The gene calls are TRBV9 and TRBJ1-6; the D gene is possibly TRBD1 (6 bases). Trimming removed 3 bases from V and 11 bases from J, with 12 bases in between. The CDR3 is 13 amino acids. Germline assignment: CDR1 SGDLS and CDR2 YYNGEE. For the CDR3, the DNA is TGTGCCAGCAGCGAGGGGGTTCTTACACCCCTCCACTTT. Translating gives CASSEGVLTPLHF.

The J gene is TRBJ1-4, the V gene TRBV2; possibly TRBD1 for D (5 bases). This CDR3 contains 15 residues. Germline loops: CDR1 SNHLY, CDR2 FYNNEI. V lost 5 bases, J lost 3 bases, and 13 bases lay in between. In DNA, the CDR3 is TGTGCCAGCAGTACCAGACAGCTTCCTAATGAAAAACTGTTTTTT. It yields the protein CASSTRQLPNEKLFF. The full variable domain, its missing parts supplied by reference TRBV2 and TRBJ1-4, is EPEVTQTPSHQVTQMGQEVILRCVPISNHLYFYWYRQILGQKVEFLVSFYNNEISEKSEIFDDQFSVERPDGSNFTLKIRSTKLEDSAMYFCASSTRQLPNEKLFFGSGTQLSVL.

V gene TRBV11-2 combines with J gene TRBJ2-7; D gene uncertain. Germline CDR1 SGHAT, CDR2 FQNNGV. The CDR3 has 15 amino acids. V was cut by 1 base and J by 1 base, with 11 bases left in between. The CDR3 protein is CASSLVFIGSYEQYF. The CDR3, as DNA: TGTGCCAGCAGCTTAGTTTTTATCGGTTCCTACGAGCAGTACTTC.

CDR3 loop: CASSAEMNTEAFF. The CDR3, as DNA: TGTGCCAGCAGTGCGGAGATGAACACTGAAGCTTTCTTT. The chain joins TRBV2 to TRBJ1-1; D unclear. This CDR3 comprises 13 residues. Germline CDR1 and CDR2: SNHLY and FYNNEI. The ends were cut back, 4 bases at V and 0 bases at J, with 6 bases in the middle.

The rearrangement links TRBV19 to TRBJ1-5, with 7 bases lining up with TRBD1. Germline loops: CDR1 LNHDA, CDR2 SQIVND (reference sequence). This CDR3 spans 13 amino acids. The trim removed 7 bases at V and 7 bases at J, leaving 7 bases unmatched. CDR3 DNA: TGTGCCAGTAAAGGTGCGGGACAGCAGCCCCAGCATTTT. Its protein is CASKGAGQQPQHF.

This chain links TRBV12-3 or TRBV12-4 with TRBJ1-1; D not certain. Deletions cut 3 bases from V and 6 bases from J, with 8 bases between. The CDR3 totals 12 residues. The CDR3: CASSFPVPEAFF. CDR3 coding DNA: TGTGCCAGCAGTTTTCCGGTACCTGAAGCTTTCTTT.

In DNA, the CDR3 is TGTGCCAGTAGTATGGACAGGGGGAATCAAGAGACCCAGTACTTC. Protein: CASSMDRGNQETQYF. The gene calls are TRBV19 and TRBJ2-5; 10 positions agree with TRBD1. Germline values: CDR1 LNHDA, CDR2 SQIVND (reference sequence). V shed 3 bases and J 2 bases; nucleotides not matched to a gene: 3. This CDR3 region has 15 residues.

This rearrangement joins TRBV12-3 or TRBV12-4 to TRBJ2-3, with 8 bases lining up with TRBD1. Unmatched junction bases numbered 1, after V lost 5 bases and J lost 3 bases. The CDR3 is made up of 13 amino acids. CDR3 in amino acids: CASSRDRTDTQYF. The CDR3 DNA is TGTGCCAGCAGTAGGGACAGGACAGATACGCAGTATTTT.

This chain uses TRBV15 with TRBJ2-7; 7 bases map to TRBD1. Germline V gives CDR1 LNHNV, CDR2 YYDKDF (reference sequence). V shed 3 bases, J shed 3 bases, and the junction held 8 bases outside the gene matches. The CDR3 is 15 residues long. The CDR3 sequence: CATSREPGQSYEQYF. Here the CDR3 DNA reads TGTGCCACCAGCAGGGAACCGGGACAGAGCTACGAGCAGTACTTC.

V and J are TRBV5-1 and TRBJ2-7; the match to TRBD1 covers 10 bases. V lost 0 bases, J lost 4 bases, and 4 bases stayed unmatched. Germline V lookup: CDR1 SGHRS, CDR2 YFSETQ. This CDR3 spans 15 amino acids. The CDR3 DNA reads as TGCGCCAGCAGCTTGGCCGGACAGGGGGGATACGAGCAGTACTTC. Translation gives CASSLAGQGGYEQYF.

In this sample, this clone turned up a few times. The V and J genes are TRBV7-8 and TRBJ2-5; D ambiguous. With 3 bases removed from V and 2 bases from J, the gap between germline ends came to 10 bases. The CDR3 runs 14 residues. Germline CDR1 and CDR2: SGHVS and FQNEAQ. CDR3 bases: TGTGCCAGCAGCTTTGTGACTCGACAAGAGACCCAGTACTTC. Encoded protein: CASSFVTRQETQYF.

This rearrangement joins TRBV12-5 to TRBJ2-1; tentative D call: TRBD1 (6 bases). Per the germline V gene, CDR1 is LGHNT and CDR2 is FRNRAP. The V end was cut by 7 bases, the J end by 11 bases, with 18 bases between. The CDR3 is made up of 13 amino acids. The CDR3 nucleotides read TGTGCTAGTGCCCCCCCCGGACAGCTTAAGCAGTTCTTC. It yields the protein CASAPPGQLKQFF.

With respect to this clone: Other DNA sequences in the sample encode the same CDR3. The rearrangement uses TRBV7-9 and TRBJ2-5; 7 bases map to TRBD1. V shed 1 base, J shed 2 bases, and the junction held 1 base outside the gene matches. The CDR3 sequence is 14 residues long. Per germline, CDR1 SEHNR and CDR2 FQNEAQ (reference sequence). The CDR3 sequence: CASSLGRGQETQYF. DNA for the CDR3: TGTGCCAGCAGCTTAGGCAGGGGGCAAGAGACCCAGTACTTC.

This chain uses TRBV28 with TRBJ1-1; 9 nucleotides match TRBD1. Germline trimming cut 6 bases from V and 5 bases from J; bases unmatched to any gene: 7. CDR3 length equals 14 residues. Germline values: CDR1 MDHEN, CDR2 SYDVKM. CDR3: CASRSGQGTTEAFF. For the CDR3, the DNA is TGTGCCAGCAGATCGGGACAGGGAACGACTGAAGCTTTCTTT.

This rearrangement joins TRBV29-1 to TRBJ2-3; D is perhaps TRBD2 (7 bases). CDR1 and CDR2 (germline): SQVTM, ANQGSEA. Trimming removed 6 bases at V and 2 bases at J, with 18 bases between. The CDR3 is 15 amino acids. This chain's CDR3 is CSVRPTAGATDTQYF. CDR3 nucleotides: TGCAGCGTCCGACCTACGGCGGGGGCCACAGATACGCAGTATTTT.

The chain links TRBV5-1 to TRBJ1-6; 10 nucleotides align to TRBD1. CDR3 length: 17 amino acids. J lost 8 bases, V lost 5 bases, and 13 bases had no gene match. The germline V gene encodes CDR1 SGHRS and CDR2 YFSETQ. The CDR3 protein is CASSYWTGGFKDSPLHF. CDR3 sequence (DNA): TGCGCCAGCAGTTACTGGACAGGGGGGTTCAAGGATTCACCCCTCCACTTT.

The CDR3 DNA reads TGTGCCAGCAGACCCGAGATCCTGCTTTCTGATACGCAGTATTTT. Translating it yields CASRPEILLSDTQYF. The chain combines TRBV5-4 with TRBJ2-3, with D unclear. With 5 bases removed from V and 6 bases from J, the gap between germline ends came to 19 bases. The CDR3 loop spans 15 amino acids. Germline V gives CDR1 SGHNT, CDR2 YYREEE (reference sequence).